The clone carrying this T cell receptor beta chain was detected ten times or more. Via MiXCR, TCRdb re-called the RACE reads, giving one row per CDR3 protein. Among approximately 68,000 distinct CDR3 sequences listed, around 7.9% were seen once. This sample stems from a study of human T cells and chemical hapten exposure. In the study overall: Patients received weekly diphenylcyclopropenone doses to the scalp throughout the approximately 24-week study. The patient population, which was mostly female, had alopecia areata, totalis or universalis.

As to time point: patch test 2, 6 weeks after DPC sensitization. Treatment: therapeutic diphenylcyclopropenone sensitization with weekly scalp DPC. The CDR3 spans 15 residues. Germline V lookup: CDR1 MNHEY, CDR2 SVGAGI. V was clipped by 5 bases and J by 2 bases, with 15 bases between them. The sequence came from a woman aged 50 to 60 with alopecia areata. Some clones in this sample may be carry-over from other donors' samples. This sample comprised whole blood, obtained in connection with sensitization to the hapten diphenylcyclopropenone (DPC). J is TRBJ1-1 and V is TRBV6-5; D not resolved. CDR3 DNA sequence: TGTGCCAGCAGTATGTACCGGGCCATTAACACTGAAGCTTTCTTT. This translates into CASSMYRAINTEAFF.